This T cell receptor (beta chain) was found in a study of blood T cells in healthy people across ages (dated by TCRdb to between 2014 and 2017). Notes on the research overall: In model experiments, template switching captured roughly one uniquely barcoded TCR beta cDNA molecule for every two T cells. The study measured age-related changes in TCR beta repertoire diversity using deep sequencing normalized with unique cDNA molecular identifiers. The donors were divided into four age groups: young (average roughly 15 years), middle-aged (approximately 41), aged (about 62) and long-lived (82). To avoid experimental bias, donors of different ages were spread randomly across the sequencing lanes. For two donors (one aged 18 to 29 and one aged 80 or older), the study analyzed two additional independent replicas of 1 million unique cDNA reads from the same blood draw. The investigation overall reported the following: Since profiling was done on bulk unsorted PBMCs, naive and antigen-experienced compartments could not be conclusively compared. There was a strong correlation between observed TCR beta diversity and the percentage of naive T cells measured by flow cytometry. Estimates of total diversity based on one million sequenced T cells were considered lower bounds and underestimates. Compared with the aged group, the long-lived group had more naive CD4+ T cells, fewer expanded clones and increased TCR diversity, suggesting age selection. As age increased, observed TCR beta diversity per million T cells dropped in a roughly linear way, and a significant reduction was already evident by age 40. Because donor CMV infection status was unknown, age-related changes in expanded clonotypes were potentially confounded.

Libraries were constructed by 5' RACE. TCRdb lists the instrument as Illumina HiSeq 2500. A second 7 to 11 cycle PCR used a sample-barcoded 5' primer and a J-beta primer mix. Each TCR beta cDNA molecule received a unique molecular identifier from a template-switch 5' adaptor carrying 12 random nucleotides. At least 2.5 million CDR3-containing paired-end reads were obtained from each sample. All of the RNA was converted into first-strand cDNA using the Mint cDNA synthesis kit, with a TRBC-specific oligonucleotide serving as the primer. After uracil-DNA glycosylase treatment, a first 18-cycle PCR used universal primers M1SS and BC2_uni_R on all cDNA. In the paper's pipeline: Normalization of each sample was performed by random selection of 1 million high-quality reads, each carrying a distinct molecular identifier. Reads sharing molecular identifiers were discarded rather than binned into consensus sequences. CDR3 identification, clonotype clustering and error correction used MiTCR with a Q25 quality threshold and the strictest error-elimination algorithm. A nonparametric unseen species model with Euler transformation was used to estimate lower-bound total TCR beta diversity. TCRdb cleaned the public reads at Q25 with fastp, built clones with MiXCR and kept in-frame beta chains. Every CDR3 protein is listed once, alongside the most common genes and DNA of its rows. The V and J calls and clone size are TCRdb's, not the authors'. The sample table records 450,000 to 700,000 distinct CDR3 sequences; roughly a quarter of these occur just once. The biggest ten clones account for approximately 17% of the sample.

From cysteine to phenylalanine, the CDR3 is 15 amino acids long. CDR3 DNA only is kept here, 45 bases in frame from base 1. As encoded in the germline V gene, CDR1 is MNHEY while CDR2 is SVGAGI. Cut back by 2 bases and 9 bases, the V and J ends lie 14 bases apart. The 40 or so donors, aged about 6 to 95 years, were systemically healthy Caucasian individuals from Russia. About 9.1 milliliters of peripheral blood were collected from each donor into EDTA-treated Vacutainer tubes. Ficoll-Paque density-gradient centrifugation was used to isolate PBMCs, with at least 6.5 million per sample. Trizol reagent was used to extract total RNA from the PBMCs, yielding at least 6 micrograms per sample. For every donor, flow cytometry on a PBMC aliquot measured the percentage of naive CD45RAhigh/CD27high T cells. About this clonotype: No cognate antigen has been identified for it. No qualities accompany the bases; no much larger clone lies one base away.

The material sequenced was blood. Recombination connected TRBV6-5 to TRBJ2-6, with no reliable assignment of the D segment. The receptor was derived from a woman between 65 and 79 years old in good health. In nucleotide form, the sequence is TGTGCCAGCAGTTACGTTCTTAGTAGTGGCAACGTCCTGACTTTC. This translates into CASSYVLSSGNVLTF.